Presented here are 17 T cell receptor beta chains from one specimen sequenced in a study of Ad26.COV2.S vaccination and SARS-CoV-2 variants. Noted treatment: about 20 received Ad26.COV2.S at low or high dose, single or two shots; roughly 5 received placebo; per-sample allocation not given. The samples date from day 63 after the first vaccine or placebo injection. Method: immunoSEQ multiplex PCR; TCRdb's copy keeps in-frame clones and lacks some. The profile covers approximately 480,000 clones, with around 90% appearing a single time and 9.5% to 15% taken by the ten largest. Source: peripheral blood, taken in a trial of Ad26.COV2.S vaccine versus placebo. The receptors come from a person between 18 and 65 years old who received the Ad26.COV2.S COVID-19 vaccine or a placebo.

This chain uses TRBV10-3 with TRBJ1-2, with D unresolved. Trimming pared 4 bases from V and 6 bases from J, leaving 6 bases between. The CDR3 has 11 residues. Germline-derived CDR1 and CDR2 are ENHRY and SYGVKD. The CDR3 coding sequence is TGTGCCATCAGTGGGGAGAATGGCTACACCTTC. This codes for CAISGENGYTF.

The chain uses TRBV4-2 and TRBJ2-5; TRBD2 aligns across 13 bases. V was pared by 5 bases and J by 2 bases, with 14 bases of the junction left unmatched. Germline loops: CDR1 LGHNA, CDR2 YNFKEQ. This CDR3 has 19 residues. The CDR3 reads CASSKKEGLAGSGQETQYF. The CDR3 nucleotides read TGTGCCAGCAGCAAAAAGGAGGGACTAGCGGGAAGTGGACAAGAGACCCAGTACTTC.

The chain's CDR3 is CASRIPTDGGSPLHF. As DNA, the CDR3 is TGTGCCAGCCGAATACCGACAGACGGGGGTTCACCCCTCCACTTT. The chain links TRBV19 to TRBJ1-6; possibly TRBD1 for D (5 bases). Germline CDR1 and CDR2: LNHDA and SQIVND (reference sequence). Between the trimmed V and J ends, which lost 9 bases and 9 bases, there was a span of 21 bases. CDR3 length equals 15 residues.

The rearrangement joins TRBV18 to TRBJ2-5; a possible D gene is TRBD2 (7 bases). Germline V gene data show CDR1 as KGHSH and CDR2 as LQKENI. The CDR3 spans 15 residues. The V end lost 0 bases, the J end lost 4 bases, and 12 bases lay between the germline ends. This chain's CDR3 is CASSPPRGGLETQYF. CDR3 nucleotides: TGTGCCAGCTCACCACCGAGGGGGGGTCTAGAGACCCAGTACTTC.

This chain links TRBV19 with TRBJ2-2, with D possibly matching TRBD1 (6 bases). Germline CDR1 LNHDA, CDR2 SQIVND (reference sequence). Trimming left V 6 bases short and J 5 bases short, with 16 bases between. This CDR3 is built from 15 residues. The CDR3 DNA follows: TGTGCCAGTAGAACAAGAGGGGGAGTTACCGGGGAGCTGTTTTTT. The encoded protein is CASRTRGGVTGELFF.

This chain links TRBV24-1 with TRBJ2-3; no definite D call. Trimming left V 4 bases short and J 2 bases short, with 6 bases between. This CDR3 is built from 13 residues. Per germline, CDR1 KGHDR and CDR2 SFDVKD. The CDR3 DNA reads as TGTGCCACCAGTGAGGAAACCACAGATACGCAGTATTTT. It specifies CATSEETTDTQYF.

This chain uses TRBV18 with TRBJ2-1, with 8 bases that match TRBD1. V was clipped by 4 bases and J by 6 bases; unmatched bases: 2. CDR3 length: 13 amino acids. Germline V gives CDR1 KGHSH, CDR2 LQKENI. The DNA for the CDR3 is TGTGCCAGCTCACAAACAGGGGGCAATGAGCAGTTCTTC. This codes for CASSQTGGNEQFF.

This clone was found once. The same CDR3 is also encoded by other DNA sequences in this sample. This sequence joins TRBV9 and TRBJ2-7; D is uncertain. The CDR3 is 11 amino acids. V was clipped by 0 bases and J by 4 bases, with 2 bases between them. Germline V gives CDR1 SGDLS, CDR2 YYNGEE. CDR3 sequence (DNA): TGTGCCAGCAGCGTAGGTTACGAGCAGTACTTC. Translation: CASSVGYEQYF.

This clone was found once. The gene calls are TRBV29-1 and TRBJ2-1; 8 nucleotides line up with TRBD2. There are 19 residues in the CDR3. Germline loops: CDR1 SQVTM, CDR2 ANQGSEA. Germline trimming cut 2 bases from V and 0 bases from J; bases unmatched to any gene: 15. CDR3 protein: CSVEKPGLGMLGSYNEQFF. CDR3 nucleotides: TGCAGCGTTGAAAAACCGGGACTAGGGATGTTGGGCTCCTACAATGAGCAGTTCTTC.

This rearrangement joins TRBV3-1 (or the pseudogene TRBV3-2) to TRBJ2-1; D uncertain. Germline lookup yields CDR1 LGHDT and CDR2 YNNKEL (reference sequence). V was clipped by 3 bases and J by 6 bases, with 12 bases between them. This CDR3 has 14 amino acids. The CDR3 here is CASSHGLVANEQFF. The CDR3 DNA reads as TGTGCCAGCAGCCACGGCCTAGTGGCCAATGAGCAGTTCTTC.

The chain links TRBV5-4 to TRBJ2-3, with 8 bases aligning to TRBD2. V lost 3 bases and J lost 6; bases outside the gene matches: 9. This CDR3 contains 15 residues. CDR1 and CDR2 from the germline V gene are SGHNT and YYREEE (reference sequence). The CDR3 spells CASSWVAGPADTQYF. The DNA of the CDR3 is TGTGCCAGCAGCTGGGTAGCGGGACCAGCGGATACGCAGTATTTT.

CDR3 sequence: CAWKGDTDTQYF. Written as DNA, the CDR3 is TGTGCCTGGAAAGGGGACACAGATACGCAGTATTTT. The chain couples TRBV30 to TRBJ2-3; D might be TRBD1 (5 bases). The CDR3 extends over 12 amino acids. V dropped 4 bases and J dropped 2 bases, with 7 bases sitting between them. From germline, CDR1 is GTSNPN and CDR2 SVGIG (reference sequence).

V usage is TRBV6-1 and J usage is TRBJ1-3; D is unresolved. Germline V gene lookup returns CDR1 MNHNS and CDR2 SASEGT. V was pared by 0 bases and J by 1 base, with 13 bases between. The CDR3 runs to 17 residues. In DNA, the CDR3 is TGTGCCAGCAGTGAAGCGGGCCCAGGACGTTCTGGAAACACCATATATTTT. Protein: CASSEAGPGRSGNTIYF.

This sequence joins TRBV5-4 and TRBJ2-3; 7 nucleotides match TRBD1. V lost 4 bases and J lost 2; bases outside the gene matches: 7. The CDR3 is 15 residues long. Germline lookup yields CDR1 SGHNT and CDR2 YYREEE (reference sequence). The CDR3 DNA sequence: TGTGCCAGCAGCCCCAGACAGGGAGCCACAGATACGCAGTATTTT. The encoded protein is CASSPRQGATDTQYF.

This chain joins TRBV5-4 and TRBJ2-7, with D unclear. The CDR3 length is 13 residues. Germline CDR1 SGHNT, CDR2 YYREEE (reference sequence). Trimming removed 0 bases at V and 7 bases at J, with 11 bases between. The CDR3 nucleotides read TGTGCCAGCAGCTTGGATCCGAAAAGAGAGCAGTACTTC. Protein sequence: CASSLDPKREQYF.

The rearrangement links TRBV12-3 or TRBV12-4 to TRBJ2-5; possibly TRBD2 for D (6 bases). CDR3 size: 13 residues. Trimming took 7 bases from V and 1 from J, leaving 10 bases between them. The DNA for the CDR3 is TGTGCCAGCACCCCGGGAGTCCAAGAGACCCAGTACTTC. Translated, it gives CASTPGVQETQYF.

The chain uses TRBV28 and TRBJ1-2; 8 bases match TRBD1. Germline CDR1 MDHEN, CDR2 SYDVKM. The CDR3 is made up of 14 amino acids. V gave up 3 bases and J gave up 5 bases; unmatched junction bases: 5. As DNA, the CDR3 is TGTGCCAGCAGTTTCGGGACAGGAGATTATGGCTACACCTTC. Its protein is CASSFGTGDYGYTF.